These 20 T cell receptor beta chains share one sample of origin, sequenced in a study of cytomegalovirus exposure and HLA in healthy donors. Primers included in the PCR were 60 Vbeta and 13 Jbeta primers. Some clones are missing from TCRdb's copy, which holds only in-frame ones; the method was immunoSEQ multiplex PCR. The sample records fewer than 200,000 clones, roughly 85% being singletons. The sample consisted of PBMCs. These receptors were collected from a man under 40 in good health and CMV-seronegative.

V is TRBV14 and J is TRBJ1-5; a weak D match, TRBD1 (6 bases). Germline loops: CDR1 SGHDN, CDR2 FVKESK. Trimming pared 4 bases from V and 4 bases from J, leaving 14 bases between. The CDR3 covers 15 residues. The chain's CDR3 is CASSLAQGRNQPQHF. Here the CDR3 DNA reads TGTGCCAGCAGCCTAGCGCAGGGGCGGAATCAGCCCCAGCATTTT.

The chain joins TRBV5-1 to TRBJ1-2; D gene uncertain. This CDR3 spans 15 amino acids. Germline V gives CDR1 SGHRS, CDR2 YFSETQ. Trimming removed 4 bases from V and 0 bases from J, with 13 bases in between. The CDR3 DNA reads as TGCGCCAGCAGCCTATCTCCCCAGGCTAACTATGGCTACACCTTC. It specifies CASSLSPQANYGYTF.

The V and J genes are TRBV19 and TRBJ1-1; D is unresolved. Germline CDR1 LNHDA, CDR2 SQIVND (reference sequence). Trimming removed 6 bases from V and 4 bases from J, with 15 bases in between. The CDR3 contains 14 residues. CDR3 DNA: TGTGCCAGTAGCTCCGGGGTGTTGGCCACTGAAGCTTTCTTT. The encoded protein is CASSSGVLATEAFF.

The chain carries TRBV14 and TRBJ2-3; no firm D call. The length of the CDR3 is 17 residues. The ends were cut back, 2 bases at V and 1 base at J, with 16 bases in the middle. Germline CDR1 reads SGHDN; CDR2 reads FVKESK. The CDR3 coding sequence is TGTGCCAGCAGCCAACCACGAATTCGATCAGGCACAGATACGCAGTATTTT. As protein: CASSQPRIRSGTDTQYF.

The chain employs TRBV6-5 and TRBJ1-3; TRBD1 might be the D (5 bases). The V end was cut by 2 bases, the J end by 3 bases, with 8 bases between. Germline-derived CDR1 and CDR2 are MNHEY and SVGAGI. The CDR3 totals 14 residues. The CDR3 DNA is TGTGCCAGCAGTTACGACAGACATGGAAACACCATATATTTT. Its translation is CASSYDRHGNTIYF.

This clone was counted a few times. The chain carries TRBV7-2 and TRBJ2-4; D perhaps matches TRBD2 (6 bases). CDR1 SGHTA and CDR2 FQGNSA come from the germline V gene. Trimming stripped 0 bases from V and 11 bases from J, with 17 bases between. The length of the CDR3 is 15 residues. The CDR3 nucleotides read TGTGCCAGCAGCTTAGCGGGATTAGGAGGGTTCCTTCAGTACTTC. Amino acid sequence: CASSLAGLGGFLQYF. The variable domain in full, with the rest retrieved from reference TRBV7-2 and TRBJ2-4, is GAGVSQSPSNKVTEKGKDVELRCDPISGHTALYWYRQSLGQGLEFLIYFQGNSAPDKSGLPSDRFSAERTGGSVSTLTIQRTQQEDSAVYLCASSLAGLGGFLQYFGAGTRLSVL.

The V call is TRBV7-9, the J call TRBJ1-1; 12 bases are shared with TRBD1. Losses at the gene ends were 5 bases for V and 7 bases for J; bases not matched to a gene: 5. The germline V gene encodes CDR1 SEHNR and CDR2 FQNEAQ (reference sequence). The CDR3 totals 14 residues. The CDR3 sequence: CASSKGQGANEAFF. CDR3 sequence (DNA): TGTGCCAGCAGCAAGGGACAGGGGGCGAATGAAGCTTTCTTT.

The CDR3, as DNA: TGTGCCTGGAGTGCGGCTCGGGGGGGCTACACCTTC. Translated: CAWSAARGGYTF. This chain uses TRBV30 with TRBJ1-2; TRBD1 is a possible D gene (5 bases). CDR3 size: 12 residues. V was shortened by 1 base and J by 8 bases, with 11 bases between the two germline ends. Germline V lookup: CDR1 GTSNPN, CDR2 SVGIG (reference sequence). Based on the CDR3 plus reference TRBV30 and TRBJ1-2, the full variable domain is SQTIHQWPATLVQPVGSPLSLECTVEGTSNPNLYWYRQAAGRGLQLLFYSVGIGQISSEVPQNLSASRPQDRQFILSSKKLLLSDSGFYLCAWSAARGGYTFGSGTRLTVV.

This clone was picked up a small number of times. DNA of the CDR3: TGTGCCAGCAGCGACCGGACAGACGGCTGGGACGAGCAGTACTTC. It codes for CASSDRTDGWDEQYF. The rearrangement joins TRBV5-6 to TRBJ2-7; TRBD1 might be the D (6 bases). The CDR3 loop spans 15 amino acids. V was trimmed by 4 bases and J by 5 bases, leaving 19 bases between them. The V gene's germline CDR1 is SGHDT and CDR2 YYEEEE.

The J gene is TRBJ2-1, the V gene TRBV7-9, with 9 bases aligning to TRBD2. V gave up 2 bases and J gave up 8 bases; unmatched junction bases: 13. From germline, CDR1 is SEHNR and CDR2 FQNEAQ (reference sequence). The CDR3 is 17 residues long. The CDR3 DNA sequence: TGTGCCAGCAGCTTACGGATTGGCGGGGGGGCCATAGATGAGCAGTTCTTC. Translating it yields CASSLRIGGGAIDEQFF.

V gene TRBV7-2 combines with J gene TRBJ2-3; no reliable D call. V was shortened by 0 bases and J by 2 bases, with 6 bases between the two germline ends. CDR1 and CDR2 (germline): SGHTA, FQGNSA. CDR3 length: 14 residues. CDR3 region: CASSLARNTDTQYF. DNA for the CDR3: TGTGCCAGCAGCTTAGCGCGTAACACAGATACGCAGTATTTT.

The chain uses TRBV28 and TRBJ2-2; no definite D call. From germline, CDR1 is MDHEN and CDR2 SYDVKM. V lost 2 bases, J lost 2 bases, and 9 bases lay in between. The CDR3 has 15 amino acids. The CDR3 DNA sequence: TGTGCCAGCAGTTTACTTTATCTTAACACCGGGGAGCTGTTTTTT. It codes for CASSLLYLNTGELFF. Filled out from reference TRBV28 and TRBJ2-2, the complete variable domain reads DVKVTQSSRYLVKRTGEKVFLECVQDMDHENMFWYRQDPGLGLRLIYFSYDVKMKEKGDIPEGYSVSREKKERFSLILESASTNQTSMYLCASSLLYLNTGELFFGEGSRLTVL.

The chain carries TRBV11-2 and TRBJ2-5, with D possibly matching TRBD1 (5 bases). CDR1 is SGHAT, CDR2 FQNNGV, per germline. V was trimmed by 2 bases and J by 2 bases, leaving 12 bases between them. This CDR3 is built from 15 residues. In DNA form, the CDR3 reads TGTGCCAGCAGCTTACGGTCAGGGCTACAAGAGACCCAGTACTTC. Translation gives CASSLRSGLQETQYF.

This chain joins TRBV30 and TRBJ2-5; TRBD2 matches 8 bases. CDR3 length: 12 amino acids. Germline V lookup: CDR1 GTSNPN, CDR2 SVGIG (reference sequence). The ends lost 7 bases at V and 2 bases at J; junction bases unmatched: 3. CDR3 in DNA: TGTGCCTTTGGGACTAGACAAGAGACCCAGTACTTC. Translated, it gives CAFGTRQETQYF.

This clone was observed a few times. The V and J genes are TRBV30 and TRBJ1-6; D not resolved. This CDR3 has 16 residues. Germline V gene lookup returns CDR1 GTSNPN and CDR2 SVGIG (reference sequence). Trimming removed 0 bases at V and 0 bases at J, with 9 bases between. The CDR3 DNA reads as TGTGCCTGGAGTGTACCGCGTCTCTCCTATAATTCACCCCTCCACTTT. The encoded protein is CAWSVPRLSYNSPLHF. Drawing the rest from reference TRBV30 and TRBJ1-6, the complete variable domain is SQTIHQWPATLVQPVGSPLSLECTVEGTSNPNLYWYRQAAGRGLQLLFYSVGIGQISSEVPQNLSASRPQDRQFILSSKKLLLSDSGFYLCAWSVPRLSYNSPLHFGNGTRLTVT.

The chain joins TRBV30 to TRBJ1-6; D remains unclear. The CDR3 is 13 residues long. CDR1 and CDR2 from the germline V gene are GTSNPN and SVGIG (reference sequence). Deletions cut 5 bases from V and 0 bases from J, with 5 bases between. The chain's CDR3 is CAWRSSYNSPLHF. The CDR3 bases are TGTGCCTGGCGCAGCTCCTATAATTCACCCCTCCACTTT. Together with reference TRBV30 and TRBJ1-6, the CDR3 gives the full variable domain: SQTIHQWPATLVQPVGSPLSLECTVEGTSNPNLYWYRQAAGRGLQLLFYSVGIGQISSEVPQNLSASRPQDRQFILSSKKLLLSDSGFYLCAWRSSYNSPLHFGNGTRLTVT.

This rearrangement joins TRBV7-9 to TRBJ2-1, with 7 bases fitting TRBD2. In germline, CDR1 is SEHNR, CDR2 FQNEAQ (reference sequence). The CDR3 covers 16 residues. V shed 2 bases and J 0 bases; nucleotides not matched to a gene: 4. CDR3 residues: CASSLRLASSYNEQFF. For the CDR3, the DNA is TGTGCCAGCAGCTTACGACTAGCCAGCTCCTACAATGAGCAGTTCTTC.

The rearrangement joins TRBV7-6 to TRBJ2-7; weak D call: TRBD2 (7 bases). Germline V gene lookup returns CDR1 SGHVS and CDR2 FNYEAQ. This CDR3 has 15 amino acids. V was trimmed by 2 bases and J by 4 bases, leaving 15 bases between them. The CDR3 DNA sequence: TGTGCCAGCAGCTTAAGGGGAGGGGGTCGGTACGAGCAGTACTTC. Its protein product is CASSLRGGGRYEQYF.

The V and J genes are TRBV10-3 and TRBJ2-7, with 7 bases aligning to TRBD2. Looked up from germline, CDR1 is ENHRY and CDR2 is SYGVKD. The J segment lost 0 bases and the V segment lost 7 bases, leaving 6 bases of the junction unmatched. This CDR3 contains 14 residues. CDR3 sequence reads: CAINEGGSSYEQYF. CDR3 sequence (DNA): TGTGCCATCAACGAGGGAGGGTCCTCCTACGAGCAGTACTTC.

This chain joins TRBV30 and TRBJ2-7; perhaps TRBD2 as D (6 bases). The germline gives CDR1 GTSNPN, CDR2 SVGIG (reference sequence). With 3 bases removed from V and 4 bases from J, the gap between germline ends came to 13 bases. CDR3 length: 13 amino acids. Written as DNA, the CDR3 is TGTGCCTGGAGACCGGGGGTGGGGTACGAGCAGTACTTC. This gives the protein CAWRPGVGYEQYF.